These 28 T cell receptor beta chains were all obtained from the same sample, sequenced in a study of blood T cells in healthy people across ages. For the second PCR, which ran for about 6 to 12 cycles, a sample-barcoded 5' primer and a J-beta primer mix were used. TCRdb re-called the 5' RACE reads through MiXCR, storing one row per CDR3 protein. This table has around 1.1 million distinct CDR3 sequences, around two fifths appearing once. Input material: blood. The receptors come from a man between 18 and 29 years old in good health.

CDR3: CASSNRARGLYTEAFF. CDR3 bases: TGTGCCAGCAGTAACCGGGCAAGGGGCTTGTACACTGAAGCTTTCTTT. This chain connects TRBV9 to TRBJ1-1, with D tentatively TRBD1 (5 bases). In germline, CDR1 is SGDLS, CDR2 YYNGEE. The CDR3 runs to 16 residues. Deletions cut 5 bases from V and 3 bases from J, with 20 bases between.

This clonotype was counted a few times. The chain recombines TRBV4-3 with TRBJ1-2, with TRBD1 as a possible D gene (6 bases). Germline loops: CDR1 LGHNA, CDR2 YSLEER. The CDR3 consists of 17 residues. V was shortened by 0 bases and J by 2 bases, with 16 bases between the two germline ends. The DNA for the CDR3 is TGCGCCAGCAGCCAAGATGACGCGTGGACAGACAACTATGGCTACACCTTC. It codes for CASSQDDAWTDNYGYTF.

This clonotype has more than one count but fewer than ten. The V and J genes are TRBV6-1 and TRBJ1-6; TRBD1 aligns across 9 bases. This CDR3 has 17 residues. The ends lost 0 bases at V and 5 bases at J; junction bases unmatched: 5. Germline CDR1 MNHNS, CDR2 SASEGT. The CDR3 DNA follows: TGTGCCAGCAGTGAAGCGCTTTGGGACAGGGATAATTCACCCCTCCACTTT. Translation: CASSEALWDRDNSPLHF.

The sample holds many counts of this clonotype. This sequence joins TRBV20-1 and TRBJ2-1, with 11 bases matching TRBD2. This CDR3 comprises 14 residues. CDR1 and CDR2 from the germline V gene are DFQATT and SNEGSKA (reference sequence). V lost 4 bases, J lost 4 bases, and 3 bases stayed unmatched. The CDR3 coding sequence is TGCAGTGCTACTACTAGCGGGGGATACAATGAGCAGTTCTTC. Translated: CSATTSGGYNEQFF.

V and J are TRBV15 and TRBJ1-2; D call uncertain. This CDR3 spans 13 amino acids. The ends were cut back, 0 bases at V and 13 bases at J, with 15 bases in the middle. Germline V lookup: CDR1 LNHNV, CDR2 YYDKDF (reference sequence). In DNA, the CDR3 is TGTGCCACCAGCAGAGATCTCGGCGGCGCTCGCACCTTC. Translated, it gives CATSRDLGGARTF.

The V and J genes are TRBV27 and TRBJ1-5; possible D gene TRBD1, 6 bases. Germline assignment: CDR1 MNHEY and CDR2 SMNVEV (reference sequence). The V end lost 6 bases, the J end lost 3 bases, and 18 bases lay between the germline ends. CDR3 length equals 16 residues. In DNA form, the CDR3 reads TGTGCCAGCAGCCCTCGGGCAGGGGACTTCAATCAGCCCCAGCATTTT. It codes for CASSPRAGDFNQPQHF.

There are a few counts of this clonotype. V usage is TRBV12-3 or TRBV12-4 and J usage is TRBJ2-3; 12 bases align to TRBD2. The CDR3 covers 15 residues. J was trimmed by 7 bases and V by 6 bases; bases with no gene match: 8. CDR3 loop: CASSGLAGRQYTQYF. The CDR3 nucleotides read TGTGCCAGCAGCGGACTAGCGGGGAGGCAATATACGCAGTATTTT.

This clonotype was picked up a small number of times. The chain couples TRBV27 to TRBJ1-5; no reliable D call. Germline CDR1 and CDR2: MNHEY and SMNVEV (reference sequence). The V gene lost 1 base and the J gene lost 0 bases, with 10 bases spanning the gap. This CDR3 region has 16 residues. CDR3 in DNA: TGTGCCAGCAGTTTATTTTCCCCAGATAGCAATCAGCCCCAGCATTTT. It yields the protein CASSLFSPDSNQPQHF.

In its sample, this clonotype was seen many times. V is TRBV29-1 and J is TRBJ2-1; D is unclear. This CDR3 has 12 residues. In germline, CDR1 is SQVTM, CDR2 ANQGSEA. The V and J ends lost 4 bases and 4 bases respectively, with 8 bases between them. The CDR3 bases are TGCAGCGTTGTACCCATATACAATGAGCAGTTCTTC. Translation gives CSVVPIYNEQFF.

The J gene is TRBJ2-1, the V gene TRBV12-5; 9 bases fit TRBD1. Judging by the DNA end, TRBJ2-7 fits better; the J call may be wrong. CDR3 size: 15 residues. Germline CDR1 and CDR2: LGHNT and FRNRAP. The CDR3 is CASATRDRAYNEQYF. The DNA for the CDR3 is TGTGCTAGTGCTACCCGGGACAGGGCTTACAATGAGCAGTACTTC.

The table lists this clonotype with many counts. J is TRBJ2-7 and V is TRBV9; D possibly corresponds to TRBD1 (6 bases). V was trimmed by 4 bases and J by 2 bases, leaving 13 bases between them. Germline CDR1 is SGDLS and CDR2 is YYNGEE. The CDR3 extends over 14 amino acids. CDR3 in amino acids: CASSLRQVPYEQYF. CDR3 nucleotides: TGTGCCAGCAGCCTCCGACAGGTTCCCTACGAGCAGTACTTC.

This clonotype was counted a few times. V is TRBV20-1 and J is TRBJ1-5; TRBD1 matches 10 bases. This CDR3 region has 14 residues. V dropped 7 bases and J dropped 6; count of bases not matched to a gene: 9. Germline V gene sequence: CDR1 DFQATT, CDR2 SNEGSKA (reference sequence). CDR3 residues: CSGTGTGDSQPQHF. As DNA, the CDR3 is TGCAGTGGAACCGGGACAGGGGATAGTCAGCCCCAGCATTTT.

The chain couples TRBV20-1 to TRBJ2-5; 12 bases match TRBD2. CDR3 size: 16 residues. V lost 2 bases and J lost 2; bases outside the gene matches: 6. CDR1 and CDR2 (germline): DFQATT, SNEGSKA (reference sequence). The CDR3 DNA sequence: TGCAGTGCTAGACGAGGGACTAGCGGGCCACAAGAGACCCAGTACTTC. It yields the protein CSARRGTSGPQETQYF.

V usage is TRBV7-2 and J usage is TRBJ2-7; possible D gene TRBD1, 5 bases. This CDR3 is 11 amino acids long. Between the trimmed V and J ends, which lost 8 bases and 0 bases, there was a span of 5 bases. The germline V gene has CDR1 SGHTA and CDR2 FQGNSA. The CDR3 sequence is CASGASYEQYF. The CDR3 nucleotides are TGTGCCAGCGGGGCCTCCTACGAGCAGTACTTC.

This clonotype was observed at least ten times. The chain links TRBV25-1 to TRBJ1-4; no firm D call. V lost 7 bases to trimming and J lost 8 bases, with 14 bases between them. This CDR3 is 13 amino acids long. The V gene's germline CDR1 is MGHDK and CDR2 SYGVNS. CDR3 DNA: TGTGCCAGCACCCGAAGGGTAGGAGAAAAACTGTTTTTT. As protein: CASTRRVGEKLFF.

The genes are TRBV4-3 and TRBJ1-1; D unresolved. Trimming took 1 base from V and 4 from J, leaving 10 bases between them. Germline V CDR1 and CDR2: LGHNA, YSLEER. This CDR3 has 14 amino acids. The DNA of the CDR3 is TGCGCCAGCAGCCAAGGACTAGATCGCACTGAAGCTTTCTTT. Translated, it gives CASSQGLDRTEAFF.

This clonotype appeared a single time. The chain couples TRBV10-3 to TRBJ1-3, with 7 bases that match TRBD1. Germline V gene sequence: CDR1 ENHRY, CDR2 SYGVKD. The CDR3 extends over 13 amino acids. Trimming at V came to 10 bases and at J to 3 bases, leaving 6 bases not matched to a gene. CDR3 nucleotide sequence: TGTGCCACCGCGACAGGGCGTGGAAACACCATATATTTT. It is translated as CATATGRGNTIYF.

V gene TRBV2 combines with J gene TRBJ1-5; no reliable D call. CDR1 and CDR2 from the germline V gene are SNHLY and FYNNEI. This CDR3 has 15 amino acids. V dropped 7 bases and J dropped 0 bases, with 13 bases sitting between them. The CDR3 coding sequence is TGTGCCAGCACCCGTGAGGGTCCTAGCAATCAGCCCCAGCATTTT. It is translated as CASTREGPSNQPQHF. The full variable domain, completed using reference TRBV2 and TRBJ1-5, is EPEVTQTPSHQVTQMGQEVILRCVPISNHLYFYWYRQILGQKVEFLVSFYNNEISEKSEIFDDQFSVERPDGSNFTLKIRSTKLEDSAMYFCASTREGPSNQPQHFGDGTRLSIL.

The rearrangement uses TRBV7-2 and TRBJ2-2; D may be TRBD1 or TRBD2 (6 bases each). The CDR3 extends over 15 amino acids. Germline CDR1 and CDR2: SGHTA and FQGNSA. V gave up 8 bases and J gave up 2 bases, with 15 bases separating them. CDR3 amino acids: CASGRGTLNTGELFF. Written as DNA, the CDR3 is TGTGCCAGCGGCCGGGGGACACTCAACACCGGGGAGCTGTTTTTT.

CDR3 nucleotide sequence: TGCAGTGCCTGGGACAGGAGCACAGATACGCAGTATTTT. This codes for CSAWDRSTDTQYF. The chain couples TRBV20-1 to TRBJ2-3; 8 nucleotides match TRBD1. The germline V gene encodes CDR1 DFQATT and CDR2 SNEGSKA (reference sequence). V shed 6 bases, J shed 0 bases, and the junction held 2 bases outside the gene matches. The CDR3 is made up of 13 amino acids.

The rearrangement uses TRBV29-1 and TRBJ1-6, with 7 bases identical to TRBD1. CDR1 is SQVTM and CDR2 is ANQGSEA in the germline V gene. This CDR3 comprises 13 residues. The V gene end was trimmed by 7 bases and the J gene end by 8 bases; junction bases not matched to a gene: 8. The CDR3 here is CSASTGRDSPLHF. CDR3 sequence (DNA): TGCAGCGCTTCGACAGGGCGGGATTCACCCCTCCACTTT. The entire variable domain, with the rest obtained from reference TRBV29-1 and TRBJ1-6, is as follows: SAVISQKPSRDICQRGTSLTIQCQVDSQVTMMFWYRQQPGQSLTLIATANQGSEATYESGFVIDKFPISRPNLTFSTLTVSNMSPEDSSIYLCSASTGRDSPLHFGNGTRLTVT.

The chain joins TRBV6-6 to TRBJ2-1; D remains ambiguous. The CDR3 runs to 14 residues. The ends were cut back, 7 bases at V and 0 bases at J, with 10 bases in the middle. Germline lookup yields CDR1 MNHNY and CDR2 SVGAGI (reference sequence). CDR3 loop: CASTLYSSYNEQFF. CDR3 sequence (DNA): TGTGCCAGCACCCTCTACAGCTCCTACAATGAGCAGTTCTTC.

This clonotype was counted only a few times. The chain is built from TRBV6-6 and TRBJ1-5, with 8 bases that match TRBD1. V lost 6 bases, J lost 6 bases, and 4 bases stayed unmatched. The CDR3 covers 13 residues. The germline V gene encodes CDR1 MNHNY and CDR2 SVGAGI (reference sequence). The CDR3 DNA sequence: TGTGCCAGCAGGGACAGGGAGCTTCAGCCCCAGCATTTT. It encodes CASRDRELQPQHF.

The chain has TRBV20-1 and TRBJ2-6, with 9 positions matching TRBD2. The CDR3 runs 16 residues. Germline CDR1 and CDR2: DFQATT and SNEGSKA (reference sequence). Germline trimming cut 0 bases from V and 2 bases from J; bases unmatched to any gene: 2. CDR3 coding DNA: TGCAGTGCTAGAGATCGGACTAGCGCTGGGGCCAACGTCCTGACTTTC. Its translation is CSARDRTSAGANVLTF.

This clonotype appeared a few times. V is TRBV6-1 and J is TRBJ2-7, with TRBD2 matching 9 bases. The V and J ends lost 5 bases and 9 bases, in that order; junction bases with no gene match: 11. Germline values: CDR1 MNHNS, CDR2 SASEGT. CDR3 length: 14 amino acids. The CDR3 sequence is CASSLLAGQNAQYF. In DNA form, the CDR3 reads TGTGCCAGCAGTTTACTAGCGGGCCAGAACGCGCAGTACTTC.

This clonotype was seen more than once but under ten times. The chain uses TRBV7-9 and TRBJ1-2; D remains ambiguous. The CDR3 is 15 residues long. Germline V gene sequence: CDR1 SEHNR, CDR2 FQNEAQ (reference sequence). Trimming stripped 1 base from V and 0 bases from J, with 9 bases between. CDR3: CASSLGGIPNYGYTF. The CDR3 region has the DNA TGTGCCAGCAGCTTAGGCGGAATACCTAACTATGGCTACACCTTC.

The CDR3 DNA follows: TGCAGTGCTAGTCCGACAGGGGGCGCATTGGGTTCACCCCTCCACTTT. It codes for CSASPTGGALGSPLHF. The V and J genes are TRBV20-1 and TRBJ1-6, with 10 bases identical to TRBD1. This CDR3 has 16 residues. The ends lost 3 bases at V and 9 bases at J; junction bases unmatched: 11. Germline-derived CDR1 and CDR2 are DFQATT and SNEGSKA (reference sequence).

The chain is built from TRBV15 and TRBJ1-5, with a tentative D call TRBD1 (5 bases). Germline-derived CDR1 and CDR2 are LNHNV and YYDKDF (reference sequence). Trimming removed 0 bases from V and 4 bases from J, with 13 bases in between. The CDR3 totals 16 residues. CDR3 amino acids: CATSRDGRAGNQPQHF. The CDR3 DNA reads as TGTGCCACCAGCAGAGATGGTAGGGCAGGGAATCAGCCCCAGCATTTT.